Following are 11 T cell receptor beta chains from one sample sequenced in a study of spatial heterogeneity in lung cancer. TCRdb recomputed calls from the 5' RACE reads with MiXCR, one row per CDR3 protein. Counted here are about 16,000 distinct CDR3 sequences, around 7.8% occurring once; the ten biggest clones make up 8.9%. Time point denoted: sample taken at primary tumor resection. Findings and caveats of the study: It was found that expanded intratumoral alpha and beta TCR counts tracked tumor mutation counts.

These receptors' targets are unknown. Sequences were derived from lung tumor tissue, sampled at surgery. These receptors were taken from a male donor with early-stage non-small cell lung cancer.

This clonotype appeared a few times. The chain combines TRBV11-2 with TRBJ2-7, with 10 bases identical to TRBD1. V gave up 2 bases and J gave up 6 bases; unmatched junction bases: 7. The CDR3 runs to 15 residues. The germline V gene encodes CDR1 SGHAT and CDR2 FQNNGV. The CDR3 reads CASSLWDRGFGEQYV. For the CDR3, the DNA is TGTGCCAGCAGCTTATGGGACAGGGGTTTCGGCGAGCAGTACGTC.

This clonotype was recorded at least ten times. The CDR3 protein is CSVEDGLWALSQFF. In DNA, the CDR3 is TGCAGCGTTGAAGATGGTTTGTGGGCTCTCTCGCAGTTCTTC. This chain uses TRBV29-1 with TRBJ2-1; D gene uncertain. The CDR3 is 14 residues long. Germline values: CDR1 SQVTM, CDR2 ANQGSEA. The V end lost 0 bases, the J end lost 12 bases, and 18 bases lay between the germline ends.

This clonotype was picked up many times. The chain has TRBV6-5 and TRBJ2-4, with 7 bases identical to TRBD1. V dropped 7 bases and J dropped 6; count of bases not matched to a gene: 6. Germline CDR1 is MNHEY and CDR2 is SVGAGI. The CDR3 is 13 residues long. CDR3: CASKGAGGNIQYF. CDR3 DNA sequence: TGTGCCAGCAAAGGGGCAGGGGGAAACATTCAGTACTTC.

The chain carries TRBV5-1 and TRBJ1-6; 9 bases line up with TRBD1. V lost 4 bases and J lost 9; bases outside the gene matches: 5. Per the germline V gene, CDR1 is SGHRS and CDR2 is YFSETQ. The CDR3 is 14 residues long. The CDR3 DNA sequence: TGCGCCAGCAGCCCGGGACAGGGAACTTCACCCCTCCACTTT. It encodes CASSPGQGTSPLHF.

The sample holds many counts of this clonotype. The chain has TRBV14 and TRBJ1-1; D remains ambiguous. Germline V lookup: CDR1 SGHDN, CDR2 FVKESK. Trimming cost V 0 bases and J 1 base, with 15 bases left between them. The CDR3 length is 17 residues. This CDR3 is CASSQDSIRQENTEAFF. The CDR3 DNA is TGTGCCAGCAGCCAAGATTCGATACGGCAGGAGAACACTGAAGCTTTCTTT.

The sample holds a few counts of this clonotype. The CDR3 region has the DNA TGTGCCAGCAGTGATTCAGTGGGCGGCTGGGCTTTCTTT. Protein: CASSDSVGGWAFF. This sequence joins TRBV25-1 and TRBJ1-1; D uncertain. Trimming removed 3 bases at V and 11 bases at J, with 16 bases between. The CDR3 has 13 amino acids. Germline CDR1 and CDR2: MGHDK and SYGVNS.

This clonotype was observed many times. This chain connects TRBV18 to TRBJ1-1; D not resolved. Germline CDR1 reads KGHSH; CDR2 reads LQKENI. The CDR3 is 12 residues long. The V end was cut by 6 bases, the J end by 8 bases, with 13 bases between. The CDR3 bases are TGTGCCAGCTCCCCCTGGCCAAGAGAAGCTTTCTTT. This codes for CASSPWPREAFF.

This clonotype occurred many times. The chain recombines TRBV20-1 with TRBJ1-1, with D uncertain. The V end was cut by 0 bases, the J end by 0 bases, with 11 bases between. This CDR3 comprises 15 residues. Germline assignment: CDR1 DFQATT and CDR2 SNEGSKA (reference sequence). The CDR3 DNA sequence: TGCAGTGCTAGAGAGGCAGGACGTATGAACACTGAAGCTTTCTTT. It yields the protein CSAREAGRMNTEAFF.

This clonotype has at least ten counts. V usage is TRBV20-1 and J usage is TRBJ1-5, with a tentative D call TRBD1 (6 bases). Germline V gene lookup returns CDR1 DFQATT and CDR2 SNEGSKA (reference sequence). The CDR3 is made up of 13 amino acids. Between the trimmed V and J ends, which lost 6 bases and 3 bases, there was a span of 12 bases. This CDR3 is CSAEQGINQPQHF. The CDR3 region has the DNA TGCAGTGCAGAACAGGGCATCAATCAGCCCCAGCATTTT.

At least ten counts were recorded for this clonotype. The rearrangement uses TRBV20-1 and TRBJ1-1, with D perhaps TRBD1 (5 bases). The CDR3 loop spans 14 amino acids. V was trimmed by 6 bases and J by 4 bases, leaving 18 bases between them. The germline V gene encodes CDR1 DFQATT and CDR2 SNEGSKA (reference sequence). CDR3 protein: CSARSSGGVTEAFF. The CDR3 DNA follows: TGCAGTGCCCGGTCGAGTGGGGGAGTCACTGAAGCTTTCTTT.

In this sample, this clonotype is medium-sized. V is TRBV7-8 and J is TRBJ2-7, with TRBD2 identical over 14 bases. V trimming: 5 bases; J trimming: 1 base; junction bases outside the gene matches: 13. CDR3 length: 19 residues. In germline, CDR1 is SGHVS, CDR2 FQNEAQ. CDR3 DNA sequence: TGTGCCAGCAGCCCAAGACTAGCGGGAGGGCCTGGGCGGTCCTACGAGCAGTACTTC. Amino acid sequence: CASSPRLAGGPGRSYEQYF.